This is a list of T cell receptor beta chains from one sample in a study of CD8+ T cells in alopecia areata. Sequencing was performed with immunoSEQ multiplex PCR; in TCRdb, only in-frame clones are kept and a portion is missing. The sample holds about 270,000 clones; about 60% are singletons and the top ten take around 0.92%. The source material was CD4+ T cells sorted from blood, sampled at approximately week 51, from a patient treated with tofacitinib. The receptors originated from a human donor with alopecia areata. CDR3s include the opening cysteine and the closing phenylalanine or tryptophan.

CDR3 length	V gene	J gene	CDR3 protein
12	TRBV5-6	TRBJ2-7	CASSQWDYEQYF
14	TRBV6-5	TRBJ2-5	CASSSGGLKETQYF
16	TRBV7-8	TRBJ1-1	CASSPLGGRVNTEAFF
15	TRBV18	TRBJ2-5	CASSPRVNLQETQYF
14	TRBV7-9	TRBJ1-6	CASSLAAQGSPLHF
14	TRBV29-1	TRBJ2-1	CSVDAGTSYNEQFF
15	TRBV5-6	TRBJ1-2	CASSLVPGQVPFYTF
13	TRBV4-2	TRBJ2-7	CASSQGRVDGQYF
16	TRBV5-4	TRBJ1-5	CASSPGRGGSNQPQHF
13	TRBV18	TRBJ2-7	CASSRDRFYEQYF
15	TRBV6-5	TRBJ2-1	CASSYSTVSYNEQFF
16	TRBV7-2	TRBJ2-1	CASSHGDWSSYNEQFF
13	TRBV6-6	TRBJ2-3	CASRPTNTDTQYF
13	TRBV7-9	TRBJ2-5	CASSLQGQETQYF
13	TRBV27	TRBJ1-1	CASRDRGPAEAFF
13	TRBV4-2	TRBJ1-5	CASSQGPYQPQHF
14	TRBV7-9	TRBJ2-5	CASLTGGGSETQYF
13	TRBV29-1	TRBJ2-7	CSGRLAGVREQYF
14	TRBV29-1	TRBJ2-2	CSATGTGGAGELFF
16	TRBV10-3	TRBJ2-6	CAITRTQGFGANVLTF
14	TRBV5-1	TRBJ1-2	CASSPGTGFNGYTF
17	TRBV7-8	TRBJ2-7	CASSLGSSLQGVYEQYF
14	TRBV30	TRBJ2-2	CAWTPGGNTGELFF
13	TRBV30	TRBJ2-7	CAHRTGGFNEQYF
11	TRBV2	TRBJ1-1	CASSERLEAFF
15	TRBV29-1	TRBJ1-4	CSVSTTGPRNEKLFF
13	TRBV27	TRBJ1-2	CASRLTANYGYTF
15	TRBV6-5	TRBJ2-7	CASRRGLAYIHEQYF
16	TRBV5-4	TRBJ2-3	CASSRSRRQGSDTQYF
13	TRBV6-5	TRBJ1-2	CASSYSMKDGYTF
13	TRBV27	TRBJ1-6	CASSFRGNSPLHF
13	TRBV14	TRBJ2-1	CASSQANGNEQFF
18	TRBV4-3	TRBJ2-6	CASSPTPYGDSAPNVLTF
13	TRBV6-5	TRBJ2-2	CASSLRGAGELFF
16	TRBV7-8	TRBJ2-5	CASSQGLAGNQETQYF
15	TRBV7-2	TRBJ2-5	CASSLWGFPGETQYF
14	TRBV7-2	TRBJ2-2	CASRYRGNTGELFF
14	TRBV29-1	TRBJ2-3	CSVEGGQGADTQYF
13	TRBV6-1	TRBJ1-6	CASSAGVSSPLHF
16	TRBV7-8	TRBJ1-6	CASSPEYLAARSPLHF
13	TRBV6-5	TRBJ2-4	CASREIAKNIQYF
16	TRBV15	TRBJ2-7	CATSRDEGGPPYEQYF
14	TRBV29-1	TRBJ1-5	CSVRDIGGNQPQHF